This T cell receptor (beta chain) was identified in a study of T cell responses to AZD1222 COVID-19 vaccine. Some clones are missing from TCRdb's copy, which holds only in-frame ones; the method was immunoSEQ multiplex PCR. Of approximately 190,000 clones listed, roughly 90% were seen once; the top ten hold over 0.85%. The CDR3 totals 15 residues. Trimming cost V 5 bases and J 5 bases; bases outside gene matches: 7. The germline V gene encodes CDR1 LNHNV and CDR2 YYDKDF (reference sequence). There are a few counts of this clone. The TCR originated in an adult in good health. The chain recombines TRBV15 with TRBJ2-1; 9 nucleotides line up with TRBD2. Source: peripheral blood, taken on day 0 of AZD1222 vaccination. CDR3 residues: CATSPGTSTNNEQFF. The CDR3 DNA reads TGTGCCACCAGCCCCGGGACTAGCACAAACAATGAGCAGTTCTTC.